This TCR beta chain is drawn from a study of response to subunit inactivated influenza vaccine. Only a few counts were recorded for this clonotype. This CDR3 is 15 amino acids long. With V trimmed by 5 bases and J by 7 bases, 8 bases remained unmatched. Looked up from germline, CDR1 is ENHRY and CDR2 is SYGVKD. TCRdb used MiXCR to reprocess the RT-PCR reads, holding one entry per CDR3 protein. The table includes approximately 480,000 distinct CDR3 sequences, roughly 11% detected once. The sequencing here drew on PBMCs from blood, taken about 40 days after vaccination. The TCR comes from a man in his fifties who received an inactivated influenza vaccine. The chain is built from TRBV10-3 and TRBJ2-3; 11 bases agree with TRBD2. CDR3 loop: CAISPLAGVFNTQYF. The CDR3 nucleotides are TGTGCCATCAGTCCACTAGCGGGAGTTTTTAATACGCAGTATTTT.